The TCR beta chain under discussion was sequenced for a study of beta chain features in type 1 diabetes. Points from the study as a whole: TCRB CDR3s from Type 1 diabetes patients were moderately but significantly shorter in all four CD4+ subsets.

The length of the CDR3 is 12 residues. Germline values: CDR1 MNHEY, CDR2 SMNVEV (reference sequence). Trimming removed 8 bases at V and 1 base at J, with 8 bases between. The entirety of the isolated RNA underwent reverse transcription, so expressed TCRB transcripts were sequenced. TCRdb keeps only in-frame clones here, not all; method: immunoSEQ multiplex PCR. The data contain hundreds of thousands of clones, roughly 13% of them seen just once; the ten biggest clones take up around 0.022%. In the case of this clone: Its antigen is undetermined.

This chain links TRBV27 with TRBJ1-2, with no clear D. The clonotype originates from a man younger than 30 with type 1 diabetes. The sequenced material came from naive CD4+ T cells from blood. In nucleotides, the CDR3 is TGTGCCAGCGGGCGAAATAACTATGGCTACACCTTC. This gives the protein CASGRNNYGYTF.